The 18 T cell receptor beta chains below all came from one sample that was sequenced in a study of blood T cell repertoires in COVID-19. Measured with immunoSEQ multiplex PCR; TCRdb has only the in-frame clones, and not every one. The sample lists a few hundred thousand clones, over 75% occurring once. The sample taken for sequencing was peripheral blood. The receptors originated from a woman aged 45-65 years who had recovered from COVID-19.

This chain connects TRBV9 to TRBJ1-1; the D gene is possibly TRBD1 (6 bases). Trimming cost V 3 bases and J 0 bases, with 15 bases left between them. Germline values: CDR1 SGDLS, CDR2 YYNGEE. The CDR3 contains 16 residues. CDR3 protein: CASSATGTPMNTEAFF. CDR3 sequence (DNA): TGTGCCAGCAGCGCCACCGGGACACCGATGAACACTGAAGCTTTCTTT.

This rearrangement joins TRBV7-5 to TRBJ1-1; TRBD1 is the table's D call and was not checked against the DNA. TRBV7-5 is reported as a pseudogene. CDR3 size: 13 residues. The CDR3 spells CAGDRGWNTEAFF. The CDR3 DNA reads as TGTGCCGGAGACAGGGGATGGAACACTGAAGCTTTCTTT.

Only a few counts were recorded for this clone. Other DNA sequences in this sample translate to the same CDR3. J is TRBJ1-2 and V is TRBV7-9, with D perhaps matching TRBD1 (6 bases). Germline V gene lookup returns CDR1 SEHNR and CDR2 FQNEAQ (reference sequence). This CDR3 comprises 11 residues. V was clipped by 4 bases and J by 7 bases, with 7 bases between them. CDR3 sequence (DNA): TGTGCCAGCAGCTCCAGGGGTGGCTACACCTTC. This sequence encodes CASSSRGGYTF.

The chain couples TRBV10-3 to TRBJ2-1; 14 bases are a match to TRBD2. The CDR3 has 16 amino acids. With V trimmed by 4 bases and J by 7 bases, 6 bases remained unmatched. Germline CDR1 reads ENHRY; CDR2 reads SYGVKD. The CDR3 nucleotides read TGTGCCATCAGTGCCACCGGGACTAGCGGGGGTAATGAGCAGTTCTTC. Translation gives CAISATGTSGGNEQFF.

The chain has TRBV7-7 and TRBJ2-5, with 8 positions matching TRBD1. V lost 5 bases, J lost 4 bases, and 6 bases stayed unmatched. This CDR3 region has 14 residues. Germline assignment: CDR1 SSHAT and CDR2 FNYEAQ (reference sequence). Here the CDR3 DNA reads TGTGCCAGCAGCCGACCAGGACAGGGAGAGACCCAGTACTTC. Amino acids: CASSRPGQGETQYF.

The chain joins TRBV28 to TRBJ2-7; maybe TRBD2 (5 bases). Germline CDR1 is MDHEN and CDR2 is SYDVKM. The CDR3 is 12 residues long. Trimming removed 8 bases at V and 1 base at J, with 9 bases between. The CDR3 sequence is CASEGPSYEQYF. The CDR3 bases are TGTGCCAGCGAGGGCCCGTCCTACGAGCAGTACTTC.

The chain carries TRBV15 and TRBJ2-7; 7 nucleotides line up with TRBD2. Trimming took 2 bases from V and 3 from J; bases not matched to a gene: 7. Germline lookup yields CDR1 LNHNV and CDR2 YYDKDF (reference sequence). The CDR3 is made up of 15 amino acids. CDR3 loop: CATSRTKAGSYEQYF. The DNA of the CDR3 is TGTGCCACCAGCAGAACCAAAGCGGGGAGCTACGAGCAGTACTTC.

The V and J genes are TRBV30 and TRBJ1-5; 8 positions match TRBD1. The CDR3 has 18 residues. J was trimmed by 0 bases and V by 2 bases; bases with no gene match: 12. Germline-derived CDR1 and CDR2 are GTSNPN and SVGIG (reference sequence). The CDR3 nucleotides are TGTGCCTGGAGTACGATGACAGGGGCAGGGTATAGCAATCAGCCCCAGCATTTT. The encoded protein is CAWSTMTGAGYSNQPQHF.

The rearrangement uses TRBV29-1 and TRBJ1-3; D unclear. Germline V gene data show CDR1 as SQVTM and CDR2 as ANQGSEA. V was shortened by 7 bases and J by 4 bases, with 8 bases between the two germline ends. The CDR3 covers 11 residues. The CDR3 bases are TGCAGCGCCGCTGAGGGAAACACCATATATTTT. It translates to CSAAEGNTIYF.

This chain links TRBV19 with TRBJ1-2, with 9 bases matching TRBD1. This CDR3 region has 14 residues. Germline CDR1 LNHDA, CDR2 SQIVND (reference sequence). V was pared by 7 bases and J by 5 bases, with 8 bases of the junction left unmatched. The CDR3 DNA reads as TGTGCCAGTAATATCAACAGGGGGCTGTATGGCTACACCTTC. It codes for CASNINRGLYGYTF.

This chain connects TRBV25-1 to TRBJ2-1; 8 positions match TRBD1. V shed 2 bases, J shed 7 bases, and the junction held 4 bases outside the gene matches. The CDR3 totals 14 residues. Germline-derived CDR1 and CDR2 are MGHDK and SYGVNS. The CDR3 here is CASSEGQGWNEQFF. The CDR3, as DNA: TGTGCCAGCAGTGAAGGACAGGGTTGGAATGAGCAGTTCTTC.

The rearrangement joins TRBV2 to TRBJ2-3; 14 nucleotides agree with TRBD2. Germline CDR1 is SNHLY and CDR2 is FYNNEI. The J segment lost 0 bases and the V segment lost 6 bases, leaving 2 bases of the junction unmatched. The CDR3 length is 16 residues. CDR3 DNA: TGTGCCAGCAGAGGGACTAGCGGGAGCAGCACAGATACGCAGTATTTT. Protein product: CASRGTSGSSTDTQYF.

The chain couples TRBV19 to TRBJ2-1, with 12 bases aligning to TRBD2. The germline CDR1 and CDR2 sequences are LNHDA and SQIVND (reference sequence). The CDR3 extends over 19 amino acids. V shed 7 bases, J shed 0 bases, and the junction held 13 bases outside the gene matches. CDR3 nucleotide sequence: TGTGCCAGTACCCCACCTAGCGGGAGGGTCCACAGCTCCTACAATGAGCAGTTCTTC. This encodes CASTPPSGRVHSSYNEQFF.

The chain carries TRBV6-5 and TRBJ1-2; no definite D call. The CDR3 contains 14 residues. Germline V gives CDR1 MNHEY, CDR2 SVGAGI. Between the trimmed V and J ends, which lost 10 bases and 1 base, there was a span of 16 bases. CDR3: CATIRANINYGYTF. The CDR3 DNA sequence: TGTGCCACCATCCGTGCCAACATTAACTATGGCTACACCTTC.

This clone was seen just once. The chain uses TRBV7-9 and TRBJ2-3; D remains unclear. The CDR3 is 13 amino acids. Germline CDR1 reads SEHNR; CDR2 reads FQNEAQ (reference sequence). V was cut by 3 bases and J by 0 bases, with 4 bases left in between. CDR3 sequence (DNA): TGTGCCAGCAGCTTGGGCAGCACAGATACGCAGTATTTT. It is translated as CASSLGSTDTQYF.

The V gene is TRBV9, the J gene TRBJ2-1; the match to TRBD2 covers 13 bases. The V gene's germline CDR1 is SGDLS and CDR2 YYNGEE. This CDR3 is 20 amino acids long. The J segment lost 4 bases and the V segment lost 0 bases, leaving 13 bases of the junction unmatched. The CDR3 DNA reads TGTGCCAGCAGCGTAGACCCCCTAACTAGCGGGAGGGCCGTATACAATGAGCAGTTCTTC. This gives the protein CASSVDPLTSGRAVYNEQFF.

This clone was detected once. This chain connects TRBV7-2 to TRBJ2-2; tentatively, D is TRBD2 (7 bases). The germline V gene encodes CDR1 SGHTA and CDR2 FQGNSA. This CDR3 comprises 16 residues. V was shortened by 5 bases and J by 9 bases, with 22 bases between the two germline ends. The chain's CDR3 is CASSPEGGRLVRELFF. As DNA, the CDR3 is TGTGCCAGCAGCCCCGAGGGGGGGCGCTTGGTCCGGGAGCTGTTTTTT.

V gene TRBV2 combines with J gene TRBJ2-7; the match to TRBD2 covers 7 bases. The length of the CDR3 is 12 residues. CDR1 SNHLY and CDR2 FYNNEI come from the germline V gene. The V gene end was trimmed by 11 bases and the J gene end by 2 bases; junction bases not matched to a gene: 6. CDR3 loop: CAGGVLTYEQYF. CDR3 bases: TGTGCCGGGGGGGTCCTCACCTACGAGCAGTACTTC.